These 22 T cell receptor beta chains share one sample of origin, sequenced in a study of regulatory T cells in long-lasting Graves disease (TCRdb year 2021). Read against the paper, the sample's time point label means: newly diagnosed GD, antithyroid drugs for less than 3 months. RNA was extracted from PBMCs in TRIzol for both TCR sequencing and RNA sequencing. The receptor library was made with multiplex PCR. Sequencing took place on an Illumina HiSeq 4000. To build TCR beta libraries, CDR3 regions were amplified by Arm-PCR using iRepertoire HTBI primers. Using fastp trimming at Q25 and MiXCR clonotype assembly, TCRdb reanalyzed the public sequencing data and kept in-frame beta chains. Each entry is one CDR3 protein sequence, shown with its most common DNA and genes. The sample table holds some 250,000 distinct CDR3 sequences, of which about 20% were seen once. The ten most abundant clones make up 13% to 15% of the sample.

The same data also went into a second study, on T cells in Graves' hyperthyroidism and ophthalmopathy.

The sample here was peripheral blood mononuclear cells (PBMCs), taken at new diagnosis, from a patient treated with antithyroid drugs. The receptor set was obtained from a woman aged 30 to 39 with Graves disease. Donor details come from another sample of the same person, matched by shared clones.

This clonotype was counted at least ten times. This chain connects TRBV12-3 or TRBV12-4 to TRBJ2-5; D may be TRBD1 (6 bases). CDR3 length: 16 residues. The germline V and J ends were trimmed by 6 bases and 1 base, with 18 bases remaining between them. Here the CDR3 DNA reads TGTGCCAGCAGCCCAGGAGGAGCAGGGGCCCAAGAGACCCAGTACTTC. It encodes CASSPGGAGAQETQYF.

This clonotype has at least ten counts. This chain uses TRBV11-2 with TRBJ2-1; 7 bases line up with TRBD2. V dropped 3 bases and J dropped 10; count of bases not matched to a gene: 15. There are 16 residues in the CDR3. Germline loops: CDR1 SGHAT, CDR2 FQNNGV. CDR3 sequence reads: CASSLMRRGILGEQFF. CDR3 DNA: TGTGCCAGCAGCTTGATGAGGCGGGGGATACTGGGGGAGCAGTTCTTC.

This clonotype was seen many times. The chain is built from TRBV4-2 and TRBJ2-2; D is ambiguous. The CDR3 contains 13 residues. From germline, CDR1 is LGHNA and CDR2 YNFKEQ. Trimming pared 4 bases from V and 1 base from J, leaving 4 bases between. The CDR3 DNA is TGTGCCAGCAGCCCAGGGAACACCGGGGAGCTGTTTTTT. Amino acid sequence: CASSPGNTGELFF.

In this sample, this clonotype turned up once. Given a far larger clone just one base away, this is likely a sequencing read error. The chain links TRBV11-3 to TRBJ1-2; 7 nucleotides line up with TRBD1. The germline gives CDR1 SGHNT, CDR2 YENEEA. CDR3 length equals 17 residues. V shed 5 bases and J 2 bases; nucleotides not matched to a gene: 14. CDR3 region: CASSRGGRDRRNYGYTF. Written as DNA, the CDR3 is TGTGCCAGCAGCCGGGGTGGCCGGGACAGACGAAACTATGGCTACACCTTC.

This clonotype has a count of ten or more. V is TRBV27 and J is TRBJ1-4; D remains unclear. Looked up from germline, CDR1 is MNHEY and CDR2 is SMNVEV (reference sequence). The CDR3 has 16 amino acids. V was shortened by 5 bases and J by 0 bases, with 13 bases between the two germline ends. The CDR3 coding sequence is TGTGCCAGCAGTCCCTTGAAACGTGCAACTAATGAAAAACTGTTTTTT. This encodes CASSPLKRATNEKLFF.

This clonotype was recorded at least ten times. In nucleotides, the CDR3 is TGTGCCAGCAGACTAAAGGGCGGGACAACCTCAGTGGCCCAGCATTTT. Its translation: CASRLKGGTTSVAQHF. The chain joins TRBV6-1 to TRBJ1-5; D might be TRBD1 (6 bases). The germline V and J ends were trimmed by 6 bases and 11 bases, with 26 bases remaining between them. Per germline, CDR1 MNHNS and CDR2 SASEGT. The CDR3 totals 16 residues.

This clonotype was observed at least ten times. V usage is TRBV3-1 and J usage is TRBJ2-7; D gene unclear. Germline V gene data show CDR1 as LGHDT and CDR2 as YNNKEL (reference sequence). With 3 bases removed from V and 0 bases from J, the gap between germline ends came to 9 bases. This CDR3 comprises 14 residues. For the CDR3, the DNA is TGTGCCAGCAGCCATCCCGGCAGCTCCTACGAGCAGTACTTC. Its translation is CASSHPGSSYEQYF.

This clonotype occurred many times. The chain carries TRBV5-1 and TRBJ2-1, with TRBD1 matching over 7 bases. Trimming cost V 3 bases and J 1 base; bases outside gene matches: 19. There are 20 residues in the CDR3. Germline CDR1 reads SGHRS; CDR2 reads YFSETQ. The CDR3 nucleotides read TGCGCCAGCAGCTCGCCCCGGGACAGCTCCTCGAGGGGGTCCTACAATGAGCAGTTCTTC. It translates to CASSSPRDSSSRGSYNEQFF. The entire variable domain, with the rest obtained from reference TRBV5-1 and TRBJ2-1, is as follows: KAGVTQTPRYLIKTRGQQVTLSCSPISGHRSVSWYQQTPGQGLQFLFEYFSETQRNKGNFPGRFSGRQFSNSRSEMNVSTLELGDSALYLCASSSPRDSSSRGSYNEQFFGPGTRLTVL.

Many counts were recorded for this clonotype. The V call is TRBV3-1, the J call TRBJ1-3; maybe TRBD1 (6 bases). The CDR3 runs to 18 residues. CDR1 is LGHDT, CDR2 YNNKEL, per germline (reference sequence). Trimming removed 0 bases at V and 0 bases at J, with 15 bases between. This CDR3 reads CASSQDYRVPLSGNTIYF. In DNA form, the CDR3 reads TGTGCCAGCAGCCAAGATTACAGGGTGCCGCTCTCTGGAAACACCATATATTTT.

Note on this clonotype: A much larger clone sits a single nucleotide away, making a read error possible. The chain uses TRBV2 and TRBJ1-6; D is perhaps TRBD1 (5 bases). The V end was cut by 2 bases, the J end by 8 bases, with 13 bases between. The germline V gene encodes CDR1 SNHLY and CDR2 FYNNEI. The CDR3 is made up of 15 amino acids. The CDR3 loop reads CASSELGQGDSPLHF. CDR3 DNA: TGTGCCAGCAGTGAATTAGGCCAGGGCGATTCACCCCTCCACTTT.

This clonotype has a count of ten or more. The V and J genes are TRBV9 and TRBJ1-1; tentatively, D is TRBD1 (5 bases). This CDR3 has 15 residues. The germline V and J ends were trimmed by 0 bases and 0 bases, with 9 bases remaining between them. Germline V gene lookup returns CDR1 SGDLS and CDR2 YYNGEE. CDR3 DNA sequence: TGTGCCAGCAGCGTAGATGGGGGTATGAACACTGAAGCTTTCTTT. It is translated as CASSVDGGMNTEAFF.

On this clonotype itself: A single base separates this from a much larger clone, so it may be a read error. The genes are TRBV20-1 and TRBJ2-3, with D perhaps TRBD1 or TRBD2 (5 bases each). CDR1 is DFQATT and CDR2 is SNEGSKA in the germline V gene (reference sequence). The CDR3 spans 15 residues. Written as DNA, the CDR3 is TGCAGTGCTAGAGAGGGGCTAGCAAGCACAGATGCGCAGTATTTT. It is translated as CSAREGLASTDAQYF.

At least ten counts were recorded for this clonotype. The V call is TRBV29-1, the J call TRBJ1-2; TRBD1 aligns across 7 bases. Germline CDR1 SQVTM, CDR2 ANQGSEA. Losses at the gene ends were 6 bases for V and 0 bases for J; bases not matched to a gene: 4. The length of the CDR3 is 13 residues. The CDR3 spells CSVLTGTNYGYTF. The CDR3 DNA sequence: TGCAGCGTCCTGACAGGGACTAACTATGGCTACACCTTC.

The chain links TRBV6-2 or TRBV6-3 to TRBJ2-6; D may be TRBD1 (5 bases). CDR1 is MNHEY and CDR2 is SVGEGT in the germline V gene. The CDR3 loop spans 16 amino acids. Deletions cut 2 bases from V and 3 bases from J, with 11 bases between. DNA of the CDR3: TGTGCCAGCAGTTACGGGATAGGGGATGGGGCCAACGTCCTGACTTTC. This codes for CASSYGIGDGANVLTF.

This clonotype has a count of ten or more. Germline and junction disagree at one end, which may indicate a read error. V and J are TRBV27 and TRBJ2-7; D unresolved. The CDR3 is 16 residues long. The germline V gene has CDR1 MNHEY and CDR2 SMNVEV (reference sequence). The CDR3 coding sequence is TGTTCCAGCAGTTCCTCATGGGCCCACCTCTCCTACGAGCAGTACTTC. It codes for CSSSSSWAHLSYEQYF.

This clonotype was seen repeatedly, ten times or more. The rearrangement joins TRBV6-1 to TRBJ1-6, with TRBD1 as a possible D gene (5 bases). With 5 bases removed from V and 5 bases from J, the gap between germline ends came to 13 bases. The CDR3 runs 15 residues. Germline V gene data show CDR1 as MNHNS and CDR2 as SASEGT. CDR3 coding DNA: TGTGCCAGCAGTCAGGACATCACTCATAATTCACCCCTCCACTTT. It is translated as CASSQDITHNSPLHF.

This clonotype was counted ten times or more. V usage is TRBV20-1 and J usage is TRBJ2-3; 9 nucleotides align to TRBD2. The CDR3 extends over 15 amino acids. Per germline, CDR1 DFQATT and CDR2 SNEGSKA (reference sequence). Trimming removed 3 bases from V and 0 bases from J; junction bases left unmatched: 4. The CDR3 bases are TGCAGTGCTAGCGGTCTAGCGGGAAGCACAGATACGCAGTATTTT. Translating gives CSASGLAGSTDTQYF.

This clonotype was counted many times. The chain is built from TRBV18 and TRBJ1-4, with D perhaps TRBD1 (5 bases). Germline V CDR1 and CDR2: KGHSH, LQKENI. V gave up 3 bases and J gave up 4 bases, with 15 bases separating them. The CDR3 totals 16 residues. As DNA, the CDR3 is TGTGCCAGCTCACCCCCGAGGGGAGAGGGTAATGAAAAACTGTTTTTT. Its translation: CASSPPRGEGNEKLFF. Supplemented by reference TRBV18 and TRBJ1-4, the full variable domain reads NAGVMQNPRHLVRRRGQEARLRCSPMKGHSHVYWYRQLPEEGLKFMVYLQKENIIDESGMPKERFSAEFPKEGPSILRIQQVVRGDSAAYFCASSPPRGEGNEKLFFGSGTQLSVL.

This clonotype was counted ten times or more. The CDR3 here is CASSGWTVNTEAFF. In DNA form, the CDR3 reads TGTGCCAGCAGTGGGTGGACGGTGAACACTGAAGCTTTCTTT. The chain couples TRBV6-1 to TRBJ1-1; unclear D gene. The germline V and J ends were trimmed by 4 bases and 0 bases, with 9 bases remaining between them. CDR3 length equals 14 residues. Germline CDR1 is MNHNS and CDR2 is SASEGT.

This clonotype has ten or more counts. The chain carries TRBV2 and TRBJ1-2, with D perhaps TRBD1 (6 bases). Germline assignment: CDR1 SNHLY and CDR2 FYNNEI. CDR3 length equals 14 residues. V lost 8 bases and J lost 4, with 17 bases in between. The CDR3 here is CASWGGRSVYGYTF. In nucleotides, the CDR3 is TGTGCCAGCTGGGGGGGGCGCTCCGTCTATGGCTACACCTTC. Filled out from reference TRBV2 and TRBJ1-2, the complete variable domain reads EPEVTQTPSHQVTQMGQEVILRCVPISNHLYFYWYRQILGQKVEFLVSFYNNEISEKSEIFDDQFSVERPDGSNFTLKIRSTKLEDSAMYFCASWGGRSVYGYTFGSGTRLTVV.

This clonotype was detected ten times or more. The chain is built from TRBV20-1 and TRBJ2-5; TRBD1 aligns across 10 bases. Unmatched junction bases numbered 12, after V lost 6 bases and J lost 5 bases. This CDR3 is built from 15 residues. Germline values: CDR1 DFQATT, CDR2 SNEGSKA (reference sequence). CDR3 in DNA: TGCAGTGCCGTCCCGGGACAGGGGATAATGGAGACCCAGTACTTC. It yields the protein CSAVPGQGIMETQYF.

This clonotype was found once. The chain employs TRBV5-5 and TRBJ2-7; TRBD2 is a possible D gene (6 bases). Germline V gene sequence: CDR1 SGHKS, CDR2 YYEKEE (reference sequence). Trimming left V 4 bases short and J 6 bases short, with 20 bases between. This CDR3 spans 15 amino acids. The chain's CDR3 is CASSQFGAGSSEQYF. CDR3 coding DNA: TGTGCCAGCAGCCAATTTGGGGCGGGGTCGTCCGAGCAGTACTTC. Looking up the rest from reference TRBV5-5 and TRBJ2-7 gives the full variable domain: DAGVTQSPTHLIKTRGQQVTLRCSPISGHKSVSWYQQVLGQGPQFIFQYYEKEERGRGNFPDRFSARQFPNYSSELNVNALLLGDSALYLCASSQFGAGSSEQYFGPGTRLTVT.